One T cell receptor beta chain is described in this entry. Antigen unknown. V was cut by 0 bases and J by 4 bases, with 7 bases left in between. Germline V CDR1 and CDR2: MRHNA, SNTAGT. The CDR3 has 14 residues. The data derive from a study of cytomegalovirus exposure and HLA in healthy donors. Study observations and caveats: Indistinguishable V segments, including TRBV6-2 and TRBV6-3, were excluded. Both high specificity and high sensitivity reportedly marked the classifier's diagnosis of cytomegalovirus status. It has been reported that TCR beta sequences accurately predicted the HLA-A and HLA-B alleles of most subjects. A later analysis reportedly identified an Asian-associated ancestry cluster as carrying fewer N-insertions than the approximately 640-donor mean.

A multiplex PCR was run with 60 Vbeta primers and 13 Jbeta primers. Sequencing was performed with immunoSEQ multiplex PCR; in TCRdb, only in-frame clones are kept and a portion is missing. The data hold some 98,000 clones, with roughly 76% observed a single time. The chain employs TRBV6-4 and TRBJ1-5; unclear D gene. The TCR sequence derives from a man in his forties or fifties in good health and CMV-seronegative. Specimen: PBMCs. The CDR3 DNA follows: TGTGCCAGCAGTGACTCGGCAGAAAATCAGCCCCAGCATTTT. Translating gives CASSDSAENQPQHF.